The T cell receptor (beta chain) under discussion was sequenced for a study of beta chain features in type 1 diabetes. Study-level results: Shortening that was moderate but significant affected the TCRB CDR3s of Type 1 diabetes patients in all four CD4+ subsets. Fewer junction insertions and more nucleotide deletions appeared in type 1 diabetes patients.

The study reverse transcribed the entire isolated RNA, so it sequenced expressed TCRB transcripts. Sequenced naive, central memory and regulatory T cell samples produced an average of around 3.5 million reads. Measured with immunoSEQ multiplex PCR; TCRdb has only the in-frame clones, and not every one. The sample has 240,000 or so clones, roughly 21% seen once. In the case of this clone: Its antigen is as yet unknown.

Germline lookup yields CDR1 MNHNY and CDR2 SVGAGI (reference sequence). V lost 5 bases, J lost 2 bases, and 4 bases stayed unmatched. The CDR3 has 14 residues. This sequence was found in a woman in her thirties or forties with type 1 diabetes. The chain uses TRBV6-6 and TRBJ2-3; TRBD1 matches at 7 bases. The material sequenced was naive CD4+ T cells from blood. The CDR3 coding sequence is TGTGCCAGCAGTCCGGACAGGTTCACAGATACGCAGTATTTT. Its translation is CASSPDRFTDTQYF.